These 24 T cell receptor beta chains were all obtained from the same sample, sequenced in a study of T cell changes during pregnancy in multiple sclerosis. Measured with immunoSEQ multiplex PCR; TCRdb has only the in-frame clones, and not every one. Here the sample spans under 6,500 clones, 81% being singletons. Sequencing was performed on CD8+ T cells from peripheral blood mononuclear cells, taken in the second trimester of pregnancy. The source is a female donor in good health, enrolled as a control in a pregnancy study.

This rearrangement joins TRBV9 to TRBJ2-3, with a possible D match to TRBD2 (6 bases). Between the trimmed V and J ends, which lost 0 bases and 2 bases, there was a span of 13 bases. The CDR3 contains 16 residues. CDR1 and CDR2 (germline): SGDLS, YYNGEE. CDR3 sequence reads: CASSVVDSGYTDTQYF. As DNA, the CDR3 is TGTGCCAGCAGCGTAGTGGATAGCGGATACACAGATACGCAGTATTTT.

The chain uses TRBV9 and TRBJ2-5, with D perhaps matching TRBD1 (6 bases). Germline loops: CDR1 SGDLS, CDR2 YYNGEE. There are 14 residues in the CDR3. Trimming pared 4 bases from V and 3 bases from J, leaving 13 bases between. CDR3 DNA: TGTGCCAGCAGCCCCCCCCCAGGGGAAGAGACCCAGTACTTC. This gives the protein CASSPPPGEETQYF. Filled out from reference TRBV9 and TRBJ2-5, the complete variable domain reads DSGVTQTPKHLITATGQRVTLRCSPRSGDLSVYWYQQSLDQGLQFLIQYYNGEERAKGNILERFSAQQFPDLHSELNLSSLELGDSALYFCASSPPPGEETQYFGPGTRLLVL.

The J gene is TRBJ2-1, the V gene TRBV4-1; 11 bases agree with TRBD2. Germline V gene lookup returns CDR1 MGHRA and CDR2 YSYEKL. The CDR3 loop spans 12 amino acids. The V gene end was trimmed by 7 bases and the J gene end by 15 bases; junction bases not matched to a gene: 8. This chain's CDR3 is CASMQTSGSLFF. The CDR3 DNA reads TGCGCCAGCATGCAAACTAGCGGGAGTCTGTTCTTC.

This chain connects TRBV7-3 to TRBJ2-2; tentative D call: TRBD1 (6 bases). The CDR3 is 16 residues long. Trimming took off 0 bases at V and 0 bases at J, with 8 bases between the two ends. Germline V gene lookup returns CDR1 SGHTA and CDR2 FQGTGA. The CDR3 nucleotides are TGTGCCAGCAGCTTAACGGGGACACCGAACACCGGGGAGCTGTTTTTT. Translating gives CASSLTGTPNTGELFF.

CDR3 residues: CASSDSGAGGHSNEQFF. The CDR3 bases are TGTGCCAGCAGTGACTCCGGGGCGGGGGGGCATAGCAATGAGCAGTTCTTC. The J gene is TRBJ2-1, the V gene TRBV6-4; 9 bases are a match to TRBD2. The CDR3 is 17 amino acids. The ends lost 0 bases at V and 6 bases at J; junction bases unmatched: 9. CDR1 is MRHNA and CDR2 is SNTAGT in the germline V gene.

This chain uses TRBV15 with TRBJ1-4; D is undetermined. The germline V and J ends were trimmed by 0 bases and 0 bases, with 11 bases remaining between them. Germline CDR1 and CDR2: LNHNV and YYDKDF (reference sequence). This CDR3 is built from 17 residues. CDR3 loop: CATSREGRRTTNEKLFF. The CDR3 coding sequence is TGTGCCACCAGCAGAGAGGGCCGACGCACAACTAATGAAAAACTGTTTTTT.

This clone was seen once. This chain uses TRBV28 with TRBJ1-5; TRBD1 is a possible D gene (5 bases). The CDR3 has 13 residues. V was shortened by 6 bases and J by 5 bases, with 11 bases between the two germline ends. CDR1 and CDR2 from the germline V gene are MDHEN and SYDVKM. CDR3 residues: CASSQDSYQPQHF. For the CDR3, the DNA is TGTGCCAGCAGCCAAGACAGCTATCAGCCCCAGCATTTT.

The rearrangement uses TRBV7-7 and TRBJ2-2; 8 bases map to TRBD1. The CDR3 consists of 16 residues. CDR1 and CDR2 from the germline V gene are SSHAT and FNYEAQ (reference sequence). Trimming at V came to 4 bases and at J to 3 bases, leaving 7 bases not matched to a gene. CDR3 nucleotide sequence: TGTGCCAGCAGCTCACCCCAGGGGGCGGACACCGGGGAGCTGTTTTTT. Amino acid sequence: CASSSPQGADTGELFF.

CDR3 region: CASSVSPGQLGYGYTF. CDR3 DNA sequence: TGTGCCAGCAGCGTTAGCCCGGGACAGCTTGGCTATGGCTACACCTTC. V and J are TRBV9 and TRBJ1-2; the match to TRBD1 covers 7 bases. Per the germline V gene, CDR1 is SGDLS and CDR2 is YYNGEE. This CDR3 is 16 amino acids long. Trimming removed 2 bases from V and 4 bases from J; junction bases left unmatched: 11. Full variable domain (rest looked up from reference TRBV9 and TRBJ1-2): DSGVTQTPKHLITATGQRVTLRCSPRSGDLSVYWYQQSLDQGLQFLIQYYNGEERAKGNILERFSAQQFPDLHSELNLSSLELGDSALYFCASSVSPGQLGYGYTFGSGTRLTVV.

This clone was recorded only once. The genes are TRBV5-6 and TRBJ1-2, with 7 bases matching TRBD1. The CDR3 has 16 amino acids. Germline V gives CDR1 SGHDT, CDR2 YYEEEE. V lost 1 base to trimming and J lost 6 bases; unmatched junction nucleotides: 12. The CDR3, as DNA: TGTGCCAGCAGCTTGAGGCCGACAGGGAAGAGGGATGGCTACACCTTC. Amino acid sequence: CASSLRPTGKRDGYTF.

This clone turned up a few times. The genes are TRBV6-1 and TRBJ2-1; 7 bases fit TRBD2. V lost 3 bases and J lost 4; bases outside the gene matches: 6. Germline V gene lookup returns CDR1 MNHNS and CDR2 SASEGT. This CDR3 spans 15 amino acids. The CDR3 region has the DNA TGTGCCAGCAGTGAGGGGGAGGGCAAGTACAATGAGCAGTTCTTC. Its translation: CASSEGEGKYNEQFF.

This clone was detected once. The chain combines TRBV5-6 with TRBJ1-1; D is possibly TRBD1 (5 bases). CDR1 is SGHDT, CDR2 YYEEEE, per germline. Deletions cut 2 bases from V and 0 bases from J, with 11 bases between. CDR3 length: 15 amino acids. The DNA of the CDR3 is TGTGCCAGCAGCTTACCGGGACTGATGAACACTGAAGCTTTCTTT. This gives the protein CASSLPGLMNTEAFF.

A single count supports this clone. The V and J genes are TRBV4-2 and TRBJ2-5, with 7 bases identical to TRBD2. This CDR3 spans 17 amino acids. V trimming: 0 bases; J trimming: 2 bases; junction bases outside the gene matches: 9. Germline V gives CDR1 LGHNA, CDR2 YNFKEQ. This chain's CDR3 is CASSQEEAGAPQETQYF. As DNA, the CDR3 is TGTGCCAGCAGCCAAGAGGAGGCGGGAGCCCCTCAAGAGACCCAGTACTTC.

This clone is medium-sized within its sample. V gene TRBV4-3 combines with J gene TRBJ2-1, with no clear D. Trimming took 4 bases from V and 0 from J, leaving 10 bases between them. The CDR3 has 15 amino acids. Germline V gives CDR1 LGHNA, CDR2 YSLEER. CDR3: CASSRHASSYNEQFF. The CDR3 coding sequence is TGCGCCAGCAGCCGGCACGCTAGCTCCTACAATGAGCAGTTCTTC.

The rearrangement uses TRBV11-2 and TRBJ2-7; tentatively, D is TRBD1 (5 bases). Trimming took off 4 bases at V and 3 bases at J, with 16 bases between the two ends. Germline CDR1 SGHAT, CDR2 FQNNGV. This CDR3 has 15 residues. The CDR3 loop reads CASSSQGGKLYEQYF. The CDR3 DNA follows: TGTGCCAGCAGCTCCCAGGGCGGAAAACTCTACGAGCAGTACTTC.

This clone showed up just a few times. The CDR3 region is CASSLSGSYDTQYF. The DNA for the CDR3 is TGTGCCAGCAGCTTATCTGGGAGTTATGATACGCAGTATTTT. This chain connects TRBV7-6 to TRBJ2-3, with D possibly TRBD2 on 5 matching bases. V lost 2 bases to trimming and J lost 6 bases, with 12 bases between them. The CDR3 has 14 amino acids. Germline V gene sequence: CDR1 SGHVS, CDR2 FNYEAQ.

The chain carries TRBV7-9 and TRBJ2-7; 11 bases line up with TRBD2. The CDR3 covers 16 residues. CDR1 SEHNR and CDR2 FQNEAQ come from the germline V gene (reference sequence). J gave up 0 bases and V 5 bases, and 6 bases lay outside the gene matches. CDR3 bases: TGTGCCAGCAGCACCCCAACTAGCGGGAGCTCCTACGAGCAGTACTTC. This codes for CASSTPTSGSSYEQYF.

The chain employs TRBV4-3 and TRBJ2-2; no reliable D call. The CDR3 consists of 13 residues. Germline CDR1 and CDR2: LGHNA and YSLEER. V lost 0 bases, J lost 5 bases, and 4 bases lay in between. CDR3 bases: TGCGCCAGCAGCCAAGATCCGACCGGGGAGCTGTTTTTT. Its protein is CASSQDPTGELFF.

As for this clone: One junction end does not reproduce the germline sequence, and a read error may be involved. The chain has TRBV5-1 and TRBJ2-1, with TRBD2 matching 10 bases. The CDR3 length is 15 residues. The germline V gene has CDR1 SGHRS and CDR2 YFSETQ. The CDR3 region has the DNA TGCGCCAGCAGCTGGCGGCTAGCGGGGGACCTGGAGCTGTTCTTC. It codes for CASSWRLAGDLELFF. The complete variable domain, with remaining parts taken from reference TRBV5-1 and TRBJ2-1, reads KAGVTQTPRYLIKTRGQQVTLSCSPISGHRSVSWYQQTPGQGLQFLFEYFSETQRNKGNFPGRFSGRQFSNSRSEMNVSTLELGDSALYLCASSWRLAGDLELFFGPGTRLTVL.

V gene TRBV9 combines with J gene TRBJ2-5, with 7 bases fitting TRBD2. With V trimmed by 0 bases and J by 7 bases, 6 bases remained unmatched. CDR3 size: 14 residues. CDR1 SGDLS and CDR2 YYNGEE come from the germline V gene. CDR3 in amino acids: CASSVGSGDATQYF. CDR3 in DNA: TGTGCCAGCAGCGTAGGCAGCGGGGATGCGACCCAGTACTTC.

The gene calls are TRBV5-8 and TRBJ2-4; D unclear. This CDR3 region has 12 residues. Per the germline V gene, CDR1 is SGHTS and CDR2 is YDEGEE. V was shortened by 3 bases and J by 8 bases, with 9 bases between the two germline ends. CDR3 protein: CASSWRWDIQYF. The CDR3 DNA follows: TGTGCCAGCAGCTGGAGATGGGACATTCAGTACTTC.

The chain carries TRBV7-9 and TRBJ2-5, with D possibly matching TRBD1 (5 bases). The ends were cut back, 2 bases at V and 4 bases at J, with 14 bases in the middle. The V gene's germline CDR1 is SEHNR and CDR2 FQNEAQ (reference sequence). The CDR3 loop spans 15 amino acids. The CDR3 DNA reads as TGTGCCAGCAGCTTACGCATAGGACAAACAGAGACCCAGTACTTC. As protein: CASSLRIGQTETQYF.

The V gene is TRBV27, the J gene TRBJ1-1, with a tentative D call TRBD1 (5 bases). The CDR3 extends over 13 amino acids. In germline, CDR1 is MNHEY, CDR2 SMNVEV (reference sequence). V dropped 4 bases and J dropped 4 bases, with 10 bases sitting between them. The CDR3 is CASSWGWRTEAFF. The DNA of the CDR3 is TGTGCCAGCAGTTGGGGCTGGCGCACTGAAGCTTTCTTT.

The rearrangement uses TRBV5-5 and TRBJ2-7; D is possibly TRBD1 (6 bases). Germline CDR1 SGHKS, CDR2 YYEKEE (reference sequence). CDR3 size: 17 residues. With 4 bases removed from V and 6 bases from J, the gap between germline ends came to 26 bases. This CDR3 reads CASSPKLNRDKKFEQYF. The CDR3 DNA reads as TGTGCCAGCAGCCCCAAGTTAAACCGGGACAAAAAATTCGAGCAGTACTTC. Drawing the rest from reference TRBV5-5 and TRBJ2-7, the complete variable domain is DAGVTQSPTHLIKTRGQQVTLRCSPISGHKSVSWYQQVLGQGPQFIFQYYEKEERGRGNFPDRFSARQFPNYSSELNVNALLLGDSALYLCASSPKLNRDKKFEQYFGPGTRLTVT.